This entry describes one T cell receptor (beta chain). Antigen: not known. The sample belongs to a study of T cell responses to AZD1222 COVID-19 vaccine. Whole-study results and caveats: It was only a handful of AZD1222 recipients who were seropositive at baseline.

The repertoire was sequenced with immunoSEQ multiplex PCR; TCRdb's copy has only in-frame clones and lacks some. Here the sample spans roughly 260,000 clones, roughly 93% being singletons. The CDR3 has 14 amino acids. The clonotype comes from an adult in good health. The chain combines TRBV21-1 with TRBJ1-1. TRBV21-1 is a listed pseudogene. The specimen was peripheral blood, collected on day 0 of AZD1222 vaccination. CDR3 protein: CASPNWGLNTEAFF. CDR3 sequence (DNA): TGTGCCAGCCCCAATTGGGGACTGAACACTGAAGCTTTCTTT.